Given below is one TCR beta chain in context. Looked up from germline, CDR1 is SGHDT and CDR2 is YYEEEE. The CDR3 totals 17 residues. Trimming left V 1 base short and J 3 bases short, with 17 bases between. These data originate in a study of PD-1 blockade in mismatch repair-deficient tumors. Using immunoSEQ multiplex PCR, the repertoire was profiled, and TCRdb retains in-frame clones only, with some absent. The profile shows tens of thousands of clones, around 80% of them singletons. The sequences come from peripheral blood, collected 2 weeks after starting pembrolizumab. The receptor was isolated from an adult with mismatch repair-deficient cancer. This chain uses TRBV5-6 with TRBJ1-5, with D possibly TRBD1 on 5 matching bases. CDR3 bases: TGTGCCAGCAGCTTGAGGAGGTCAGGGCTCACCAATCAGCCCCAGCATTTT. It encodes CASSLRRSGLTNQPQHF. Full variable domain (missing parts from reference TRBV5-6 and TRBJ1-5): DAGVTQSPTHLIKTRGQQVTLRCSPKSGHDTVSWYQQALGQGPQFIFQYYEEEERQRGNFPDRFSGHQFPNYSSELNVNALLLGDSALYLCASSLRRSGLTNQPQHFGDGTRLSIL.